The rows below give T cell receptor beta chains drawn from one sample of a study of blood T cell repertoires in COVID-19. The method was immunoSEQ multiplex PCR; TCRdb's version includes in-frame clones alone and lacks a portion of them. The table shows roughly 120,000 clones, with more than 75% occurring only once. The sequenced sample was peripheral blood. These receptor sequences come from a man aged 40-49 years with acute or convalescent COVID-19. The CDR3 runs from the conserved cysteine through the conserved F or W. Size tells how often a clone was seen (once, few, many) or the class of an expanded clone, and some rows leave it out.

clone_size | j_call | v_call | cdr3_aa
. | TRBJ2-7 | TRBV5-6 | CASSHPGQGAYEQYF
. | TRBJ1-6 | TRBV4-1 | CASNTGDSNSPLHF
once | TRBJ1-1 | TRBV24-1 | CATSDPRSGSTEAFF
. | TRBJ2-3 | TRBV6-5 | CASSSGGWGTDTQYF
. | TRBJ1-2 | TRBV14 | CASSQAGAGNYGYTF
. | TRBJ1-1 | TRBV5-4 | CASSLAGVRDTEAFF
once | TRBJ1-1 | TRBV6-1 | CASSDWAVRAFF
. | TRBJ2-5 | TRBV30 | CAWSGGMGAFGTQYF
. | TRBJ2-2 | TRBV9 | CASSVRGLAGGNTGELFF
. | TRBJ2-6 | TRBV5-4 | CASSFQGGTVLTF
. | TRBJ1-5 | TRBV30 | CAWSKSGSQPQHF
few | TRBJ1-3 | TRBV7-9 | CASSFGASSGNTIYF
. | TRBJ2-4 | TRBV4-1 | CASSRQGLAEGLMNIQYF
. | TRBJ1-2 | TRBV7-9 | CASSSGQGKEKRGYTF
. | TRBJ2-3 | TRBV18 | CASSPKQSTDTQYF
. | TRBJ1-2 | TRBV18 | CASSPGERYGYTF
. | TRBJ2-3 | TRBV4-1 | CASSQTGDRYTDTQYF
. | TRBJ2-7 | TRBV11-2 | CASSLPGVGEQYF
. | TRBJ2-7 | TRBV7-2 | CASSLAGGLAGDEQYF
. | TRBJ2-5 | TRBV5-1 | CASSLIPGGEETQYF
. | TRBJ2-7 | TRBV6-5 | CASSHGFRGTYEQYF
once | TRBJ2-2 | TRBV4-1 | CASSQDRASGANTGELFF
. | TRBJ2-2 | TRBV25-1 | CASSETGLTGELFF
. | TRBJ1-1 | TRBV15 | CATSRDSQGEAFF
. | TRBJ1-5 | TRBV6-6 | CASSGYSNQPQHF
. | TRBJ1-3 | TRBV6-5 | CAASRSGQGYNTIYF
. | TRBJ2-5 | TRBV5-4 | CASSSASGPGGLETQYF
. | TRBJ1-1 | TRBV3-1/TRBV3-2 | CASSLGDTEAFF
. | TRBJ2-7 | TRBV12-3/TRBV12-4 | CASRSDSAYEQYF
. | TRBJ1-5 | TRBV29-1 | CSVGTVDQPQHF
. | TRBJ2-2 | TRBV21-1 | CASRTDGGTSGEQTSNTGELFF
once | TRBJ2-1 | TRBV2 | CASTGNNEQFF
. | TRBJ2-5 | TRBV7-2 | CASSPAGGPETQYF
. | TRBJ1-6 | TRBV11-2 | CASSSIGVWASPLHF
. | TRBJ2-3 | TRBV18 | CASSLQPPRLTDTQYF
. | TRBJ1-2 | TRBV13 | CASSSGRGYGYTF
. | TRBJ1-1 | TRBV11-2 | CASSEGQGSEAFF
. | TRBJ1-1 | TRBV11-2 | CASSHGRGRREAFF
. | TRBJ2-7 | TRBV18 | CASSPSRDRSYEQYF
. | TRBJ2-5 | TRBV7-2 | CASSLVGTGLETQYF
. | TRBJ1-1 | TRBV30 | CAWTPGRYTEAFF
. | TRBJ2-5 | TRBV15 | CATSSILAGALYQETQYF
. | TRBJ1-2 | TRBV29-1 | CSVTANYGYTF
few | TRBJ2-1 | TRBV19 | CASSMIPDRGRGEQFF
few | TRBJ1-1 | TRBV7-9 | CASSPTGGNMNTEAFF
. | TRBJ1-4 | TRBV24-1 | CATRAYRDNEKLFF
. | TRBJ1-5 | TRBV3-1/TRBV3-2 | CASSQGGGRGPDNQPQHF
. | TRBJ2-7 | TRBV11-2 | CASSLPVDGWDRRSYEQYF
once | TRBJ2-5 | TRBV6-1 | CASSEGDLGTQYF